These 9 T cell receptor beta chains originate from one sample sequenced in a study of shared clonotypes between healthy human individuals. TCRdb keeps only in-frame clones here, not all; method: immunoSEQ multiplex PCR. The table shows nearly 1,000,000 clones, with approximately 76% occurring only once. Source material: memory CD4+ T cells sorted from blood. Subset noted: CD45RA-negative fraction. These TCRs come from a man aged 18-30 years in good health.

The chain joins TRBV5-1 to TRBJ1-2; 8 nucleotides match TRBD1. From germline, CDR1 is SGHRS and CDR2 YFSETQ. Trimming took 4 bases from V and 11 from J; bases not matched to a gene: 10. The CDR3 loop spans 13 amino acids. The DNA for the CDR3 is TGCGCCAGCAGCCTCGACAGGGGTTCGTGGTACACCTTC. It codes for CASSLDRGSWYTF.

The V call is TRBV2, the J call TRBJ1-6; no definite D call. This CDR3 contains 16 residues. The V end lost 3 bases, the J end lost 0 bases, and 9 bases lay between the germline ends. Germline V lookup: CDR1 SNHLY, CDR2 FYNNEI. CDR3 region: CASSDESGSYNSPLHF. Written as DNA, the CDR3 is TGTGCCAGCAGTGATGAGTCAGGCTCCTATAATTCACCCCTCCACTTT.

This clone was counted between two and nine times. J is TRBJ2-1 and V is TRBV4-1; TRBD2 matches at 10 bases. The J segment lost 10 bases and the V segment lost 0 bases, leaving 12 bases of the junction unmatched. CDR3 length: 17 amino acids. The germline V gene encodes CDR1 MGHRA and CDR2 YSYEKL. The chain's CDR3 is CASSQEGLAGVPREQFF. CDR3 DNA sequence: TGCGCCAGCAGCCAAGAGGGCCTAGCGGGGGTTCCTAGGGAGCAGTTCTTC.

This chain uses TRBV28 with TRBJ2-5; possible D gene TRBD2, 7 bases. Germline CDR1 and CDR2: MDHEN and SYDVKM. V shed 7 bases and J shed 5 bases, with 14 bases lying between them. The CDR3 is 13 residues long. CDR3 bases: TGTGCCAGCACCTGGGGGGGCGGGGAGACCCAGTACTTC. It is translated as CASTWGGGETQYF.

J is TRBJ1-1 and V is TRBV7-3, with no clear D. Trimming stripped 4 bases from V and 0 bases from J, with 6 bases between. CDR1 SGHTA and CDR2 FQGTGA come from the germline V gene. The CDR3 runs to 13 residues. The CDR3 loop is CASSSTMNTEAFF. CDR3 nucleotide sequence: TGTGCCAGCAGCTCCACGATGAACACTGAAGCTTTCTTT.

The chain recombines TRBV6-5 with TRBJ1-2, with a tentative D call TRBD1 (5 bases). V was cut by 5 bases and J by 7 bases, with 17 bases left in between. CDR1 MNHEY and CDR2 SVGAGI come from the germline V gene. This CDR3 is built from 14 residues. CDR3 sequence reads: CASSTLGTVGGYTF. The CDR3 bases are TGTGCCAGCAGTACCCTCGGGACCGTAGGTGGCTACACCTTC.

The chain employs TRBV19 and TRBJ2-1; D may be TRBD2 (5 bases). The ends were cut back, 3 bases at V and 0 bases at J, with 21 bases in the middle. This CDR3 region has 19 residues. CDR1 LNHDA and CDR2 SQIVND come from the germline V gene (reference sequence). Written as DNA, the CDR3 is TGTGCCAGTAGTATTTCCCCTGCTGCGGGCCTAGCCTCCTACAATGAGCAGTTCTTC. It encodes CASSISPAAGLASYNEQFF.

Points on this clone: It may be a read error: a sequence one base away is much more abundant. The chain uses TRBV28 and TRBJ1-3; D is uncertain. The CDR3 consists of 13 residues. V dropped 3 bases and J dropped 0 bases, with 3 bases sitting between them. The germline V gene encodes CDR1 MDHEN and CDR2 SYDVKM. CDR3 amino acids: CASSLTSGNTIYF. The CDR3 region has the DNA TGTGCCAGCAGTTTGACCTCTGGAAACACCATATATTTT.

This clone has only a few counts. The chain uses TRBV6-5 and TRBJ2-2, with D possibly matching TRBD1 (5 bases). Trimming took off 4 bases at V and 12 bases at J, with 9 bases between the two ends. The CDR3 contains 11 residues. Germline CDR1 is MNHEY and CDR2 is SVGAGI. In DNA form, the CDR3 reads TGTGCCAGCAGTTCTGTGGACAAGCTGTTTTTT. This encodes CASSSVDKLFF.